The rows below give T cell receptor beta chains drawn from one sample of a study of identical twins. TCRdb independently ran MiXCR on the 5' RACE reads; one entry per CDR3 protein. The repertoire holds about 790,000 distinct CDR3 sequences, over 15% seen once, with about an eighth in the top ten. The sample also formed part of further work on T cells expressing NK-cell markers.

The sample was PBMCs. The receptors stem from a woman aged 18-29 years in good health. Both conserved end residues are part of each CDR3. The D gene is left open where the match is weak. Clone size is given for some rows only: seen once, a few or many times, or a class if the clone is expanded.

J gene | V gene | D gene | clone size | CDR3 protein | CDR3 DNA
TRBJ2-7 | TRBV12-3/TRBV12-4 | . | many | CASSRKADEQYF | TGTGCCAGCAGTCGAAAAGCGGACGAGCAGTACTTC
TRBJ2-7 | TRBV20-1 | . | . | CSARRPSSYEQYF | TGCAGTGCTAGAAGGCCTAGCTCCTACGAGCAGTACTTC
TRBJ2-3 | TRBV29-1 | . | . | CSVSLGLDADTQYF | TGCAGCGTTTCCCTAGGGCTAGACGCAGATACGCAGTATTTT
TRBJ1-1 | TRBV30 | . | . | CAWSPGVTNTEAFF | TGTGCCTGGAGTCCAGGGGTTACGAACACTGAAGCTTTCTTT
TRBJ2-6 | TRBV11-1 | . | . | CASSLGNPEGIGSGANVLTF | TGTGCCAGCAGCTTAGGCAATCCTGAGGGGATTGGGTCTGGGGCCAACGTCCTGACTTTC
TRBJ2-1 | TRBV10-3 | . | few | CAISAGSSYNEQFF | TGTGCCATCAGTGCGGGAAGCTCCTACAATGAGCAGTTCTTC
TRBJ1-5 | TRBV19 | . | few | CASTFRSWDQPQHF | TGTGCCAGTACCTTTAGGTCCTGGGATCAGCCCCAGCATTTT
TRBJ1-1 | TRBV9 | . | . | CASSVGTGTYTEAFF | TGTGCCAGCAGCGTAGGTACTGGGACGTACACTGAAGCTTTCTTT
TRBJ2-1 | TRBV20-1 | TRBD2 | . | CSATTGLRSYNEQFF | TGCAGTGCTACTACGGGACTACGATCCTACAATGAGCAGTTCTTC
TRBJ2-3 | TRBV6-5 | . | few | CASSYAEPYRTQYF | TGTGCCAGCAGTTATGCGGAGCCATATCGAACGCAGTATTTT
TRBJ2-4 | TRBV12-3/TRBV12-4 | TRBD2 | . | CASSRLAELAKNIQYF | TGTGCCAGCAGCAGACTAGCGGAACTAGCCAAAAACATTCAGTACTTC
TRBJ2-3 | TRBV29-1 | TRBD2 | . | CSVHGLATDTQYF | TGCAGCGTCCACGGACTAGCCACAGATACGCAGTATTTT
TRBJ2-3 | TRBV4-2 | TRBD2 | . | CASSQALAGTDTQYF | TGTGCCAGCAGCCAAGCCTTAGCGGGAACAGATACGCAGTATTTT
TRBJ2-7 | TRBV20-1 | TRBD1 | many | CSASGQGTVHEQYF | TGCAGTGCTAGCGGACAGGGTACAGTTCACGAGCAGTACTTC
TRBJ2-7 | TRBV20-1 | TRBD1 | . | CSARTDRGGYEQYF | TGCAGTGCTAGAACGGACAGGGGTGGTTACGAGCAGTACTTC
TRBJ2-7 | TRBV10-3 | TRBD1 | many | CAIRDRGYEQYF | TGTGCCATCCGAGACAGGGGCTACGAGCAGTACTTC
TRBJ2-1 | TRBV12-5 | TRBD1 | . | CASGLVAGGLDEQFF | TGTGCTAGTGGTTTGGTAGCAGGGGGTTTGGATGAGCAGTTCTTC
TRBJ2-5 | TRBV29-1 | . | . | CSVEPRAPMHGGTQYF | TGCAGCGTTGAGCCGAGGGCGCCCATGCACGGCGGGACCCAGTACTTC
TRBJ1-1 | TRBV5-1 | . | many | CASSLEQNTEAFF | TGTGCCAGCAGCTTAGAACAGAACACTGAAGCTTTCTTT
TRBJ2-7 | TRBV7-9 | TRBD2 | few | CASSLGSSGIDEQYF | TGTGCCAGCAGCTTAGGATCTAGCGGGATCGACGAGCAGTACTTC
TRBJ1-6 | TRBV5-6 | . | few | CAMTTDSSSYNSPLHF | TGTGCCATGACGACCGACAGTTCTTCCTATAATTCACCCCTCCACTTT
TRBJ2-7 | TRBV7-9 | . | few | CASSDTTEQYF | TGTGCCAGCAGCGACACGACCGAGCAGTACTTC
TRBJ2-5 | TRBV29-1 | . | few | CSVDGWSSQETQYF | TGCAGCGTCGACGGTTGGTCCTCCCAAGAGACCCAGTACTTC
TRBJ2-3 | TRBV12-3/TRBV12-4 | . | . | CASSLRHLTDTQYF | TGTGCCAGCAGTTTGAGACACCTCACAGATACGCAGTATTTT
TRBJ2-2 | TRBV12-3/TRBV12-4 | TRBD1 | many | CASSGTGWTGELFF | TGTGCCAGCAGCGGGACAGGGTGGACCGGGGAGCTGTTTTTT
TRBJ1-6 | TRBV7-2 | TRBD1 | . | CASSSQGNSPLHF | TGTGCCAGCAGCTCACAGGGGAATTCACCCCTCCACTTT
TRBJ2-1 | TRBV7-2 | . | many | CASSEFGQYYNEQFF | TGTGCCAGCAGCGAATTCGGACAGTACTACAATGAGCAGTTCTTC
TRBJ1-5 | TRBV7-6 | . | many | CASSLGRYQPQHF | TGTGCCAGCAGCCTAGGACGGTATCAGCCCCAGCATTTT
TRBJ1-2 | TRBV12-3/TRBV12-4 | . | . | CASSLFANYGYTF | TGTGCCAGCAGTTTATTCGCTAACTATGGCTACACCTTC
TRBJ2-3 | TRBV6-5 | TRBD2 | . | CASSYGGGGYTDTQYF | TGTGCCAGCAGTTACGGCGGCGGGGGGTACACAGATACGCAGTATTTT
TRBJ2-7 | TRBV7-9 | . | few | CASSSHGGEQYF | TGTGCCAGCAGCTCCCACGGCGGGGAGCAGTACTTC
TRBJ1-1 | TRBV10-3 | . | few | CAISPTMSGEVFF | TGTGCCATCAGCCCAACAATGAGCGGAGAGGTTTTCTTT
TRBJ1-1 | TRBV12-3/TRBV12-4 | . | many | CASSRGYTEAFF | TGTGCCAGCAGTAGGGGATACACTGAAGCTTTCTTT
TRBJ1-1 | TRBV3-1 | . | . | CASSQGFTVNTEAFF | TGTGCCAGCAGCCAGGGGTTTACGGTCAACACTGAAGCTTTCTTT
TRBJ2-5 | TRBV29-1 | TRBD2 | few | CSTGGAGGQETQYF | TGCAGCACCGGGGGGGCGGGTGGACAAGAGACCCAGTACTTC
TRBJ2-1 | TRBV11-2 | . | few | CASSPPLGPRQFF | TGTGCCAGCAGCCCCCCCTTAGGCCCCCGGCAGTTCTTC
TRBJ2-2 | TRBV11-3 | . | once | CASSLLPGPHTGELFF | TGTGCCAGCAGCTTATTACCGGGACCACACACCGGGGAGCTGTTTTTT
TRBJ1-4 | TRBV5-1 | . | . | CASRRANRANEKLFF | TGCGCCAGCAGGAGGGCCAATCGGGCTAATGAAAAACTGTTTTTT
TRBJ2-1 | TRBV7-2 | . | few | CASSLTGRTEQFF | TGTGCCAGCAGCTTAACCGGGCGGACTGAGCAGTTCTTC
TRBJ2-3 | TRBV18 | . | . | CASSPSSAEDTQYF | TGTGCCAGCTCCCCCTCCTCGGCAGAAGATACGCAGTATTTT
TRBJ2-5 | TRBV2 | TRBD1 | few | CASSDLGQEEETQYF | TGTGCCAGCAGTGATCTTGGACAGGAGGAAGAGACCCAGTACTTC
TRBJ1-2 | TRBV7-2 | . | . | CASSPTGYPLSNYGYTF | TGTGCCAGCAGCCCCACTGGATACCCCCTGTCTAACTATGGCTACACCTTC
TRBJ1-3 | TRBV6-1 | . | few | CASSGGSSGNTIYF | TGTGCCAGCAGTGGCGGAAGCTCTGGAAACACCATATATTTT
TRBJ2-7 | TRBV7-2 | . | . | CASHVIRSEQYF | TGTGCCAGCCATGTAATCCGGAGCGAGCAGTACTTC
TRBJ2-7 | TRBV20-1 | . | few | CSAREQAGEQYF | TGCAGTGCTAGAGAGCAGGCGGGCGAGCAGTACTTC
TRBJ2-1 | TRBV20-1 | . | many | CSASAQSGNNEQFF | TGCAGTGCTAGTGCGCAATCTGGGAACAATGAGCAGTTCTTC
TRBJ2-4 | TRBV7-9 | TRBD2 | . | CASSPLAAANIQYF | TGTGCCAGCAGCCCACTAGCGGCGGCAAACATTCAGTACTTC
TRBJ2-7 | TRBV20-1 | TRBD2 | many | CSAKWSSGDEQYF | TGCAGTGCAAAGTGGTCCAGCGGGGACGAGCAGTACTTC
TRBJ2-2 | TRBV7-8 | . | . | CASSLSRELFF | TGTGCCAGCAGCTTATCCAGGGAGCTGTTTTTT
TRBJ1-2 | TRBV29-1 | TRBD1 | few | CSVPGQGRRYYGYTF | TGCAGCGTTCCGGGACAGGGGAGACGCTACTATGGCTACACCTTC
TRBJ2-5 | TRBV10-3 | . | . | CATTGPTKETQYF | TGTGCCACCACCGGTCCTACCAAGGAGACCCAGTACTTC
TRBJ2-3 | TRBV5-1 | TRBD1 | . | CASRAEQGMDTQYF | TGCGCCAGCAGGGCCGAACAGGGGATGGATACGCAGTATTTT
TRBJ2-5 | TRBV9 | TRBD2 | . | CASSVAPGGQETQYF | TGTGCCAGCAGCGTAGCTCCGGGAGGACAAGAGACCCAGTACTTC
TRBJ2-7 | TRBV7-6 | . | many | CASSLARGSEQYF | TGTGCCAGCAGCTTAGCTCGGGGGAGCGAGCAGTACTTC